This entry lists 32 T cell receptor beta chains sequenced from one sample in a study of T cell repertoires in cytomegalovirus infection. One entry per CDR3 protein, called by TCRdb with MiXCR from the reads. The sample carries 200,000 to 250,000 distinct CDR3 sequences, roughly two fifths recorded once. These receptors have no known antigen. The sequenced sample was CD8+ T cells from cultured PBMCs, obtained from culture after CMV antigen stimulation. Receptor source: a human donor in good health (CMV status not recorded). Some clones in this sample may be carry-over from other donors' samples.

This sequence joins TRBV12-5 and TRBJ1-1, with 7 bases that match TRBD1. The junction had 6 bases not matched to a gene; V was cut back by 0 bases and J by 8 bases. This CDR3 spans 14 amino acids. Germline V gives CDR1 LGHNT, CDR2 FRNRAP. CDR3 DNA sequence: TGTGCTAGTGGTTTGGTAGGGGGCCCGAGGGAAGCTTTCTTT. Its protein product is CASGLVGGPREAFF.

This CDR3 is CATSRDRRDPGLAGGEQFF. CDR3 nucleotides: TGTGCCACCAGCAGAGATAGGAGGGACCCGGGACTAGCGGGAGGGGAGCAGTTCTTC. The chain is built from TRBV15 and TRBJ2-1, with 16 bases aligning to TRBD2. The CDR3 is 19 amino acids. Losses at the gene ends were 0 bases for V and 10 bases for J; bases not matched to a gene: 12. Germline V CDR1 and CDR2: LNHNV, YYDKDF (reference sequence).

This clonotype was counted only a few times. A much larger clone lies one base from this, so it may be a read error. The gene calls are TRBV7-3 and TRBJ2-1; maybe TRBD2 (7 bases). Trimming removed 3 bases from V and 5 bases from J, with 11 bases in between. Germline V gene lookup returns CDR1 SGHTA and CDR2 FQGTGA. This CDR3 is 14 amino acids long. The CDR3 coding sequence is TGTGCCAGCAGCTTCGGGGGGCCCGACAATGAGCAGTTCTTC. Encoded protein: CASSFGGPDNEQFF.

This clonotype was picked up a small number of times. The CDR3 DNA reads as TGTGCCAGCAGCCCCGGGACAGGGGGCATCGATGAGCAGTTCTTC. Amino acids: CASSPGTGGIDEQFF. This rearrangement joins TRBV7-3 to TRBJ2-1, with 12 bases lining up with TRBD1. The CDR3 is 15 amino acids. Trimming cost V 5 bases and J 8 bases; bases outside gene matches: 7. The germline CDR1 and CDR2 sequences are SGHTA and FQGTGA. The full variable domain, completed using reference TRBV7-3 and TRBJ2-1, is GAGVSQTPSNKVTEKGKYVELRCDPISGHTALYWYRQSLGQGPEFLIYFQGTGAADDSGLPNDRFFAVRPEGSVSTLKIQRTERGDSAVYLCASSPGTGGIDEQFFGPGTRLTVL.

This clonotype was counted between two and nine times. This could be a read error, since a much larger clone is one nucleotide away. V and J are TRBV2 and TRBJ1-2; D perhaps matches TRBD1 (5 bases). Per germline, CDR1 SNHLY and CDR2 FYNNEI. The CDR3 contains 15 residues. Trimming cost V 7 bases and J 8 bases, with 23 bases left between them. CDR3 bases: TGTGCCAGCAATGACAGCCTCGCCCAATGGGGAGGCTACACCTTC. Encoded protein: CASNDSLAQWGGYTF.

The chain couples TRBV6-6 to TRBJ1-4; 11 nucleotides line up with TRBD1. Germline V gene data show CDR1 as MNHNY and CDR2 as SVGAGI (reference sequence). V trimming: 6 bases; J trimming: 7 bases; junction bases outside the gene matches: 1. This CDR3 is built from 13 residues. The CDR3 protein is CASRGQGGEKLFF. CDR3 coding DNA: TGTGCCAGCAGGGGACAGGGGGGTGAAAAACTGTTTTTT.

V gene TRBV5-1 combines with J gene TRBJ2-1; D not certain. The CDR3 loop spans 12 amino acids. The germline gives CDR1 SGHRS, CDR2 YFSETQ. Deletions cut 5 bases from V and 6 bases from J, with 9 bases between. CDR3 in DNA: TGCGCCAGCAGTAGAAATGGCAATGAGCAGTTCTTC. This codes for CASSRNGNEQFF.

The chain couples TRBV4-1 to TRBJ2-1, with D tentatively TRBD1 (5 bases). Trimming removed 4 bases at V and 9 bases at J, with 13 bases between. Germline CDR1 reads MGHRA; CDR2 reads YSYEKL. CDR3 size: 13 residues. The DNA for the CDR3 is TGCGCCAGCAGCCTCCCCTTCCAGGGTGAGCAGTTCTTC. This gives the protein CASSLPFQGEQFF.

The chain carries TRBV20-1 and TRBJ1-4, with a tentative D call TRBD1 (5 bases). The V end was cut by 3 bases, the J end by 3 bases, with 11 bases between. Germline lookup yields CDR1 DFQATT and CDR2 SNEGSKA (reference sequence). The CDR3 has 14 residues. CDR3 sequence reads: CSARRGNSNEKLFF. DNA for the CDR3: TGCAGTGCTAGGAGGGGTAATTCTAATGAAAAACTGTTTTTT.

The CDR3 coding sequence is TGTGCCAGCAGTGCCAGGGAGGGCGTAGGCGAAAAACTGTTTTTT. As protein: CASSAREGVGEKLFF. The rearrangement uses TRBV6-5 and TRBJ1-4; maybe TRBD1 (5 bases). CDR3 length: 15 amino acids. The V gene lost 5 bases and the J gene lost 8 bases, with 18 bases spanning the gap. Germline-derived CDR1 and CDR2 are MNHEY and SVGAGI.

V is TRBV19 and J is TRBJ1-1, with unresolved D. The CDR3 is 14 residues long. V was cut by 3 bases and J by 1 base, with 9 bases left in between. Per germline, CDR1 LNHDA and CDR2 SQIVND (reference sequence). As DNA, the CDR3 is TGTGCCAGTAGTATTGGGGAGGGGAACACTGAAGCTTTCTTT. Translation: CASSIGEGNTEAFF.

V gene TRBV28 combines with J gene TRBJ2-6; D remains unclear. Trimming stripped 6 bases from V and 1 base from J, with 10 bases between. Germline lookup yields CDR1 MDHEN and CDR2 SYDVKM. This CDR3 contains 15 residues. The CDR3 DNA reads as TGTGCCAGCAGCCCCTACCGGTCTGGGGCCAACGTCCTGACTTTC. It codes for CASSPYRSGANVLTF.

The J gene is TRBJ1-6, the V gene TRBV7-8, with unresolved D. Germline CDR1 SGHVS, CDR2 FQNEAQ. This CDR3 comprises 14 residues. V was trimmed by 4 bases and J by 10 bases, leaving 14 bases between them. The CDR3 DNA reads as TGTGCCAGCAGCTCGACTTCTGGCGGCTCACCCCTCCACTTT. Translated, it gives CASSSTSGGSPLHF.

This clonotype turned up a few times. This chain links TRBV7-6 with TRBJ2-1; the D is unclear. The CDR3 is 16 residues long. From germline, CDR1 is SGHVS and CDR2 FNYEAQ. Trimming removed 3 bases at V and 0 bases at J, with 12 bases between. CDR3 region: CASSFSGRSSYNEQFF. In DNA, the CDR3 is TGTGCCAGCAGCTTTTCGGGCAGGAGCTCCTACAATGAGCAGTTCTTC.

The chain employs TRBV18 and TRBJ2-7, with a possible D match to TRBD2 (5 bases). Between the trimmed V and J ends, which lost 3 bases and 2 bases, there was a span of 14 bases. Looked up from germline, CDR1 is KGHSH and CDR2 is LQKENI. The CDR3 covers 15 residues. The chain's CDR3 is CASSPEAAYPYEQYF. DNA for the CDR3: TGTGCCAGCTCACCGGAGGCAGCTTATCCCTACGAGCAGTACTTC.

This chain uses TRBV7-8 with TRBJ2-5; 10 positions agree with TRBD2. J was trimmed by 3 bases and V by 5 bases; bases with no gene match: 6. This CDR3 is built from 15 residues. The germline CDR1 and CDR2 sequences are SGHVS and FQNEAQ. In nucleotides, the CDR3 is TGTGCCAGCAGCCCCGGACTAGCGGTAGAAGAGACCCAGTACTTC. It translates to CASSPGLAVEETQYF.

The chain has TRBV6-5 and TRBJ1-2; D is unresolved. This CDR3 contains 14 residues. Germline CDR1 is MNHEY and CDR2 is SVGAGI. V lost 2 bases and J lost 4, with 11 bases in between. The CDR3 protein is CASSYRPEFYGYTF. Here the CDR3 DNA reads TGTGCCAGCAGTTACCGACCAGAGTTCTATGGCTACACCTTC.

The rearrangement joins TRBV7-9 to TRBJ2-6; D is possibly TRBD2 (5 bases). V lost 3 bases and J lost 1, with 7 bases in between. In germline, CDR1 is SEHNR, CDR2 FQNEAQ (reference sequence). The CDR3 is made up of 15 amino acids. The CDR3 spells CASSLPGSGANVLTF. CDR3 in DNA: TGTGCCAGCAGCTTGCCGGGGTCTGGGGCCAACGTCCTGACTTTC.

This clonotype occurred a few times. The chain carries TRBV6-1 and TRBJ2-7; possible D gene TRBD2, 6 bases. V gave up 1 base and J gave up 4 bases, with 17 bases separating them. The CDR3 consists of 16 residues. Looked up from germline, CDR1 is MNHNS and CDR2 is SASEGT. CDR3 in DNA: TGTGCCAGCAGTGAAGTCCCCGGTGGGGGAGGATACGAGCAGTACTTC. Translated, it gives CASSEVPGGGGYEQYF.

This clonotype showed up just a few times. This chain connects TRBV19 to TRBJ1-1; no reliable D call. The CDR3 sequence is 11 residues long. V lost 5 bases to trimming and J lost 3 bases, with 4 bases between them. The V gene's germline CDR1 is LNHDA and CDR2 SQIVND (reference sequence). CDR3 in DNA: TGTGCCAGTAGTGGGGACACTGAAGCTTTCTTT. This encodes CASSGDTEAFF. Variable domain in full (rest from reference TRBV19 and TRBJ1-1): DGGITQSPKYLFRKEGQNVTLSCEQNLNHDAMYWYRQDPGQGLRLIYYSQIVNDFQKGDIAEGYSVSREKKESFPLTVTSAQKNPTAFYLCASSGDTEAFFGQGTRLTVV.

The chain uses TRBV14 and TRBJ2-7; the D gene could be TRBD1 or TRBD2 (5 bases each). CDR1 is SGHDN and CDR2 is FVKESK in the germline V gene. Trimming cost V 4 bases and J 2 bases, with 12 bases left between them. The CDR3 is 14 amino acids. The CDR3: CASSRDLSTYEQYF. The CDR3 nucleotides are TGTGCCAGCAGCCGGGACCTATCGACCTACGAGCAGTACTTC.

This clonotype came up a few times. The chain is built from TRBV9 and TRBJ2-7, with D possibly TRBD2 on 6 matching bases. V lost 3 bases, J lost 2 bases, and 12 bases lay in between. The CDR3 extends over 14 amino acids. The V gene's germline CDR1 is SGDLS and CDR2 YYNGEE. The CDR3 DNA reads TGTGCCAGCAGCGCCGGGGGTAGCGCCTACGAGCAGTACTTC. It yields the protein CASSAGGSAYEQYF.

The chain has TRBV19 and TRBJ1-3, with TRBD1 matching 7 bases. Germline V gene data show CDR1 as LNHDA and CDR2 as SQIVND (reference sequence). The CDR3 consists of 15 residues. Trimming took 7 bases from V and 2 from J; bases not matched to a gene: 8. CDR3 residues: CASNTRQGTGNTIYF. CDR3 nucleotides: TGTGCCAGTAATACCCGACAGGGAACTGGAAACACCATATATTTT. Variable domain in full (rest from reference TRBV19 and TRBJ1-3): DGGITQSPKYLFRKEGQNVTLSCEQNLNHDAMYWYRQDPGQGLRLIYYSQIVNDFQKGDIAEGYSVSREKKESFPLTVTSAQKNPTAFYLCASNTRQGTGNTIYFGEGSWLTVV.

This clonotype was observed a few times. The genes are TRBV12-3 or TRBV12-4 and TRBJ1-2, with D possibly TRBD1 on 5 matching bases. The CDR3 length is 14 residues. The V gene lost 2 bases and the J gene lost 5 bases, with 12 bases spanning the gap. CDR3 sequence: CASSLPGGDYGYTF. As DNA, the CDR3 is TGTGCCAGCAGTTTACCCGGAGGGGATTATGGCTACACCTTC.

This CDR3 is CASSSVRGIYEQYF. The CDR3 DNA follows: TGTGCCAGCAGTTCGGTCAGGGGGATCTACGAGCAGTACTTC. This chain joins TRBV27 and TRBJ2-7; TRBD1 matches at 7 bases. The CDR3 is 14 amino acids. Germline CDR1 and CDR2: MNHEY and SMNVEV (reference sequence). V dropped 4 bases and J dropped 3; count of bases not matched to a gene: 6.

The rearrangement joins TRBV12-3 or TRBV12-4 to TRBJ1-1; no reliable D call. This CDR3 spans 13 amino acids. Trimming cost V 6 bases and J 5 bases, with 13 bases left between them. This CDR3 reads CASSPGRRTEAFF. Written as DNA, the CDR3 is TGTGCCAGCAGCCCTGGACGGAGGACTGAAGCTTTCTTT.

This clonotype was seen a few times. This chain links TRBV12-5 with TRBJ2-5; perhaps TRBD1 as D (7 bases). Germline CDR1 reads LGHNT; CDR2 reads FRNRAP. Trimming took off 6 bases at V and 3 bases at J, with 11 bases between the two ends. The CDR3 is 13 amino acids. The DNA of the CDR3 is TGTGCTAGTGGCCGGGGGACAGAAGAGACCCAGTACTTC. Translated: CASGRGTEETQYF.

The chain uses TRBV7-9 and TRBJ2-1, with 11 bases matching TRBD2. CDR1 SEHNR and CDR2 FQNEAQ come from the germline V gene (reference sequence). The CDR3 contains 15 residues. Trimming removed 4 bases from V and 3 bases from J; junction bases left unmatched: 2. The CDR3 spells CASSSGLAVYNEQFF. In DNA, the CDR3 is TGTGCCAGCAGCTCGGGACTAGCGGTCTACAATGAGCAGTTCTTC.

The chain couples TRBV7-8 to TRBJ2-3; 7 bases match TRBD1. Germline loops: CDR1 SGHVS, CDR2 FQNEAQ. The CDR3 is 14 amino acids. V lost 1 base and J lost 6; bases outside the gene matches: 4. CDR3: CASSLETGVDTQYF. The CDR3 coding sequence is TGTGCCAGCAGCTTAGAAACAGGGGTGGATACGCAGTATTTT.

V usage is TRBV7-6 and J usage is TRBJ2-3; TRBD2 matches 10 bases. CDR1 and CDR2 (germline): SGHVS, FNYEAQ. The CDR3 sequence is 20 residues long. Germline trimming cut 5 bases from V and 2 bases from J; bases unmatched to any gene: 19. CDR3: CASSVRSLASGGSFTDTQYF. Written as DNA, the CDR3 is TGTGCCAGCAGCGTCAGGTCCTTGGCTAGCGGGGGATCGTTCACAGATACGCAGTATTTT.

There are a few counts of this clonotype. The V and J genes are TRBV28 and TRBJ2-4, with 8 bases that match TRBD1. CDR3 length: 17 residues. Germline assignment: CDR1 MDHEN and CDR2 SYDVKM. With 5 bases clipped from V and 0 bases from J, the junction kept 9 bases outside the gene matches. DNA of the CDR3: TGTGCCAGCAGTGACAGGGGACGGTTCGGAGCCAAAAACATTCAGTACTTC. Translated, it gives CASSDRGRFGAKNIQYF.

The chain carries TRBV18 and TRBJ1-4; no reliable D call. Germline V gives CDR1 KGHSH, CDR2 LQKENI. Trimming cost V 3 bases and J 7 bases, with 12 bases left between them. The CDR3 contains 14 residues. CDR3 coding DNA: TGTGCCAGCTCACCGCCAGGCAAGTCTGAAAAACTGTTTTTT. This sequence encodes CASSPPGKSEKLFF.